This record looks at one T cell receptor beta chain sequence and its context. The data were taken from a study of blood T cell repertoires in COVID-19. Study-level information: Specimens from acute and convalescent COVID-19 originated in the United States, Italy and Spain. Sources were T cells, B-cell-depleted T cells, or PBMCs; the material itself was cDNA or gDNA.

Generated by immunoSEQ multiplex PCR, the TCRdb table keeps only in-frame clones and is missing some. The sample consists of 96,000 or so clones, 80% to 90% of them appearing once. The sample taken for sequencing was peripheral blood. The sequence derives from a human donor with COVID-19, enrolled during active disease. The donor label of this sample is uncertain.

The DNA of the CDR3 is TGTGCCAGCAGCCTCCCTCCTCGGGACTTCCGAAACACCATATATTTT. Translated, it gives CASSLPPRDFRNTIYF. The V and J genes are TRBV7-6 and TRBJ1-3, with D maybe TRBD1 (5 bases). CDR3 length: 16 residues. V lost 5 bases, J lost 5 bases, and 19 bases lay in between. Germline assignment: CDR1 SGHVS and CDR2 FNYEAQ. The whole variable domain, filled in from reference TRBV7-6 and TRBJ1-3, reads GAGVSQSPRYKVTKRGQDVALRCDPISGHVSLYWYRQALGQGPEFLTYFNYEAQQDKSGLPNDRFSAERPEGSISTLTIQRTEQRDSAMYRCASSLPPRDFRNTIYFGEGSWLTVV.